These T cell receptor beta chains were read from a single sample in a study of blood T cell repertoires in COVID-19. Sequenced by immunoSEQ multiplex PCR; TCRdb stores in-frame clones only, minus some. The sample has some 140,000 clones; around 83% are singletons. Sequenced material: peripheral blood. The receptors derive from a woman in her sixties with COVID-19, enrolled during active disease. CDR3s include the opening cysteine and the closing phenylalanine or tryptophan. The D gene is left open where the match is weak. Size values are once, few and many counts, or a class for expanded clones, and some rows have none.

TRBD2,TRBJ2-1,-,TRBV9,CASSVVGLAGGPWNEQFF,TGTGCCAGCAGCGTGGTCGGACTAGCGGGGGGGCCCTGGAATGAGCAGTTCTTC
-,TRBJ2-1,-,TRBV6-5,CASSYSNGGQFF,TGTGCCAGCAGTTACTCGAACGGCGGGCAGTTCTTC
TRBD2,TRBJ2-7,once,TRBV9,CASSALAGAEPGSYEQYF,TGTGCCAGCAGCGCGCTAGCGGGAGCCGAACCCGGCTCCTACGAGCAGTACTTC
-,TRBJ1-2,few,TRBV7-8,CASSLVGLSPWGYTF,TGTGCCAGCAGCTTAGTGGGCCTCTCTCCATGGGGCTACACCTTC
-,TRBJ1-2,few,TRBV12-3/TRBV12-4,CASSQAGYTF,TGTGCCAGCTCTCAAGCGGGCTACACCTTC
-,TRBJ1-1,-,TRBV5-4,CASSSGTPEAIF,TGTGCCAGCAGCTCCGGGACACCAGAAGCAATCTTT
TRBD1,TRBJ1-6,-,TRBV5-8,CASSLGSGTVNSPLHF,TGTGCCAGCAGCTTGGGGTCAGGGACAGTTAATTCACCCCTCCACTTT
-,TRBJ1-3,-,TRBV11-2,CASSLVGSYSGNTIYF,TGTGCCAGCAGCTTAGTGGGCAGCTACTCTGGAAACACCATATATTTT
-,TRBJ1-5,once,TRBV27,CASSPPGQPQHF,TGTGCCAGCAGTCCTCCGGGGCAGCCCCAGCATTTT
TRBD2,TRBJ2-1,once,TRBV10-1,CASHPSSLAGGSNEQFF,TGCGCCAGCCATCCCTCCTCTCTAGCGGGAGGATCGAATGAGCAGTTCTTC
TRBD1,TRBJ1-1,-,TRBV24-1,CATSDPDRGGTEAFF,TGTGCCACCAGTGACCCGGACAGGGGGGGGACTGAAGCTTTCTTT
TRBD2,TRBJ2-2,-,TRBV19,CASKRTSGSGELFF,TGTGCCAGTAAAAGGACTAGCGGGAGTGGGGAGCTGTTTTTT
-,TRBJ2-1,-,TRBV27,CASSLRLARYNEQFF,TGTGCCAGCAGTTTAAGGCTAGCGAGATACAATGAGCAGTTCTTC
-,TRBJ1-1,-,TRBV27,CASSLFRETEAFF,TGTGCCAGCAGTTTATTTAGGGAGACTGAAGCTTTCTTT
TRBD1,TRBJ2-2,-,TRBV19,CASSIVGTGATGELFF,TGTGCCAGTAGTATAGTAGGGACAGGGGCCACCGGGGAGCTGTTTTTT
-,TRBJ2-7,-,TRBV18,CASSPNRDSFYEQYF,TGTGCCAGCTCACCTAACCGGGACTCCTTCTACGAGCAGTACTTC
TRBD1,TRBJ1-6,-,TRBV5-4,CASSLAGQGNSPLHF,TGTGCCAGCAGCTTGGCCGGACAGGGGAATTCACCCCTCCACTTT
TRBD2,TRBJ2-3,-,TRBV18,CASSPYNPGTSADTQYF,TGTGCCAGCTCACCATATAACCCCGGGACTAGCGCGGATACGCAGTATTTT
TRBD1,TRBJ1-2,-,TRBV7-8,CASSTRQGAAYGYTF,TGTGCCAGCAGCACCAGACAGGGTGCTGCCTATGGCTACACCTTC
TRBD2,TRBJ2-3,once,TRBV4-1,CASSQDRSSGSRADTQYF,TGCGCCAGCAGCCAAGATCGTTCTAGCGGGAGTCGCGCAGATACGCAGTATTTT
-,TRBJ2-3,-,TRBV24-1,CATSDPTPAGGTDTQYF,TGTGCCACCAGTGATCCGACCCCGGCAGGGGGCACAGATACGCAGTATTTT
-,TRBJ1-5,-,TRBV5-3,CARSLARWAQPQHF,TGTGCCAGAAGCTTAGCCAGGTGGGCTCAGCCCCAGCATTTT